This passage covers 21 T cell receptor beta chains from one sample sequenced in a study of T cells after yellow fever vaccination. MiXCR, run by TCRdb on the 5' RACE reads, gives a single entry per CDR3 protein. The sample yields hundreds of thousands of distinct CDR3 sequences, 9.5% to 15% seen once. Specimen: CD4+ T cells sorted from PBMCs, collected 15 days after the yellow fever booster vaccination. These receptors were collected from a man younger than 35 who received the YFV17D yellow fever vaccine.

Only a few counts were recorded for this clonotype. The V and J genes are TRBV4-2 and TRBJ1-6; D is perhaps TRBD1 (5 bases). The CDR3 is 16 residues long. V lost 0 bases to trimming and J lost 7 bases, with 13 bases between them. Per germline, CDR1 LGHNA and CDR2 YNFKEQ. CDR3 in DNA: TGTGCCAGCAGCCAAGATAAAGGCAGGACAAATTCACCCCTCCACTTT. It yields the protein CASSQDKGRTNSPLHF.

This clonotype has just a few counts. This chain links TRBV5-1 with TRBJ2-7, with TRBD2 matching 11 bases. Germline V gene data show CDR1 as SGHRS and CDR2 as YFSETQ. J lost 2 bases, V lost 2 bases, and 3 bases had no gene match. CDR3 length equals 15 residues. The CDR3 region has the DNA TGCGCCAGCAGCTTCGATAGCGGGGGGGCCTACGAGCAGTACGTC. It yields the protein CASSFDSGGAYEQYV.

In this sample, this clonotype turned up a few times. The CDR3 sequence: CASSQPGQASYNEQFF. The DNA for the CDR3 is TGTGCCAGCAGCCAACCGGGACAGGCTTCCTACAATGAGCAGTTCTTC. The chain couples TRBV14 to TRBJ2-1, with 8 bases that match TRBD1. Germline-derived CDR1 and CDR2 are SGHDN and FVKESK. V was clipped by 2 bases and J by 1 base; unmatched bases: 4. This CDR3 region has 16 residues.

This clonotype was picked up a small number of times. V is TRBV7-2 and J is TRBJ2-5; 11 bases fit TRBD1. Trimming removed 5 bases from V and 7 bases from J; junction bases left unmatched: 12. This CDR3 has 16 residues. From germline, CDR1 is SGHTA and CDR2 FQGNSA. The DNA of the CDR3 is TGTGCCAGCAGCAGGGACAGGGGGGGCCATATGGGGACCCAGTACTTC. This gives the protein CASSRDRGGHMGTQYF.

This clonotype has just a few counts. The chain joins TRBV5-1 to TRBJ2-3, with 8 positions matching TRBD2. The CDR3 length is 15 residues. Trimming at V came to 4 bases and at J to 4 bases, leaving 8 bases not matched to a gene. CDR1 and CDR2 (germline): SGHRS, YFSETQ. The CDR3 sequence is CASSPPGLEADTQYF. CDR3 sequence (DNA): TGCGCCAGCAGCCCCCCGGGACTAGAAGCAGATACGCAGTATTTT.

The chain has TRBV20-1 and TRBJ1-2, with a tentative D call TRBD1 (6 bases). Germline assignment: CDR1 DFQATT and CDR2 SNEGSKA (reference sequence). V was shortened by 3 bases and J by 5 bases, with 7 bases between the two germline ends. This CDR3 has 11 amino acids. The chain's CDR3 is CSASQGYGYTF. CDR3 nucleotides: TGCAGTGCTAGTCAGGGGTATGGCTACACCTTC.

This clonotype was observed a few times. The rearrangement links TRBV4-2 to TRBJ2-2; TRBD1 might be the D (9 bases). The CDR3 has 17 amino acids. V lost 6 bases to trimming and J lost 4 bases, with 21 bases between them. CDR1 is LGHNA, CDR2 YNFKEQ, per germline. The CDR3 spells CASSPGGTGIVTGELFF. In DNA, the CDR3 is TGTGCCAGCAGTCCGGGGGGGACAGGGATAGTCACCGGGGAGCTGTTTTTT.

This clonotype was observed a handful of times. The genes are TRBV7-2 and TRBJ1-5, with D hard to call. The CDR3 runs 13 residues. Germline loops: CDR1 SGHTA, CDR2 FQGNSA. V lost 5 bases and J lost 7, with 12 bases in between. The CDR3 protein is CASSTTSLQPQHF. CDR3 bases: TGTGCCAGCAGCACCACAAGTCTACAGCCCCAGCATTTT.

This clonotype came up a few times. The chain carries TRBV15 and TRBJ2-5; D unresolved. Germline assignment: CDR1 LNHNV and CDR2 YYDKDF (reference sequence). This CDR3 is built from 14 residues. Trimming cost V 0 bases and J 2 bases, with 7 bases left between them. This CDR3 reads CATSRDQGQETQYF. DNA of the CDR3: TGTGCCACCAGCAGAGATCAAGGGCAAGAGACCCAGTACTTC.

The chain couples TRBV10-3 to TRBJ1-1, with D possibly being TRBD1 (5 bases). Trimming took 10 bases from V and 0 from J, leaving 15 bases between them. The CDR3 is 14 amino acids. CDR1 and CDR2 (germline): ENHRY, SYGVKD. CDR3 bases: TGTGCCACCACGGTGGGGCTGATGAACACTGAAGCTTTCTTT. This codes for CATTVGLMNTEAFF.

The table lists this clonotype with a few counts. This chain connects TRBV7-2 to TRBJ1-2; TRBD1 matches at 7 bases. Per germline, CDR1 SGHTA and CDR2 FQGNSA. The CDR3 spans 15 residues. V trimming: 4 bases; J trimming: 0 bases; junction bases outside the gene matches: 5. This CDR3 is CASSSGDRPNYGYTF. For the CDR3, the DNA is TGTGCCAGCAGCTCGGGGGACAGACCTAACTATGGCTACACCTTC.

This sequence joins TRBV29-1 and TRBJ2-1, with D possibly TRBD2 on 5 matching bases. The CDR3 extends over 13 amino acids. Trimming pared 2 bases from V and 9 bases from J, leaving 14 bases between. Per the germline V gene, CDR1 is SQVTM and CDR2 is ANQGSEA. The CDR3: CSVETRVWGEQFF. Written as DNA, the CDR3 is TGCAGCGTTGAAACGAGGGTCTGGGGTGAGCAGTTCTTC.

CDR3 nucleotide sequence: TGCAGTGCTAGAGATCTCAGGGAAGTCTCCTACGAGCAGTACTTC. Translated, it gives CSARDLREVSYEQYF. V gene TRBV20-1 combines with J gene TRBJ2-7; weak D call: TRBD1 (5 bases). V was trimmed by 0 bases and J by 0 bases, leaving 12 bases between them. CDR1 is DFQATT, CDR2 SNEGSKA, per germline (reference sequence). The CDR3 covers 15 residues.

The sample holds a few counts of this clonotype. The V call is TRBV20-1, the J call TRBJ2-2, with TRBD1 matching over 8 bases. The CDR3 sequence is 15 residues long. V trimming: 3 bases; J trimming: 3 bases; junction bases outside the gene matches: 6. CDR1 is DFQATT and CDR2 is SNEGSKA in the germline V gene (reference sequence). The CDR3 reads CSARKTGAHTGELFF. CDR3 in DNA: TGCAGTGCTAGGAAGACAGGGGCACACACCGGGGAGCTGTTTTTT.

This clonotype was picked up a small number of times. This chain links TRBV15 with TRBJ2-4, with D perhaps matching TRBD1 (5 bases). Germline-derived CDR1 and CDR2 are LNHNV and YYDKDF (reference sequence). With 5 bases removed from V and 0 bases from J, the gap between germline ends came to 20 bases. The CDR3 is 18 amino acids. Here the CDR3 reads CATSVFFPSGLAKNIQYF. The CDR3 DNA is TGTGCCACCAGCGTCTTTTTCCCTTCAGGGCTAGCCAAAAACATTCAGTACTTC. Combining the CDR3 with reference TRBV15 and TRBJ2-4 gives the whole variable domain DAMVIQNPRYQVTQFGKPVTLSCSQTLNHNVMYWYQQKSSQAPKLLFHYYDKDFNNEADTPDNFQSRRPNTSFCFLDIRSPGLGDTAMYLCATSVFFPSGLAKNIQYFGAGTRLSVL.

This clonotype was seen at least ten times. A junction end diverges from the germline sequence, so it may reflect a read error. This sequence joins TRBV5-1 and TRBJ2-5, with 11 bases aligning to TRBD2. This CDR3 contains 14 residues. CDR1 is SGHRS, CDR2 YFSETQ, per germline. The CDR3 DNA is TGTGCCAGCAGCCTAGCGGGGGGAGAAGAGACCCAGTACTTC. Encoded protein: CASSLAGGEETQYF. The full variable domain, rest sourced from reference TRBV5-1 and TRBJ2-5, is KAGVTQTPRYLIKTRGQQVTLSCSPISGHRSVSWYQQTPGQGLQFLFEYFSETQRNKGNFPGRFSGRQFSNSRSEMNVSTLELGDSALYLCASSLAGGEETQYFGPGTRLLVL.

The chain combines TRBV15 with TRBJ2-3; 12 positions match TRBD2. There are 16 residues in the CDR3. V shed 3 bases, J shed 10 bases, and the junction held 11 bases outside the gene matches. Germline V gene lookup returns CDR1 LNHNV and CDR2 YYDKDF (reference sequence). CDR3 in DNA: TGTGCCACCAGCAGGGGTAGAACTAGCGGGGGGTCTTCGCAGTATTTT. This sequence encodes CATSRGRTSGGSSQYF. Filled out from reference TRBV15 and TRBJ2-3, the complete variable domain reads DAMVIQNPRYQVTQFGKPVTLSCSQTLNHNVMYWYQQKSSQAPKLLFHYYDKDFNNEADTPDNFQSRRPNTSFCFLDIRSPGLGDTAMYLCATSRGRTSGGSSQYFGPGTRLTVL.

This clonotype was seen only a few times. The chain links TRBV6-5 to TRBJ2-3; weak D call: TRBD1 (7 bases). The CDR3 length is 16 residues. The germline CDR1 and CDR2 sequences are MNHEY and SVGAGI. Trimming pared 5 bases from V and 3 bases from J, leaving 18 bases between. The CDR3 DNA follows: TGTGCCAGCAGTCGATCAAACAGGGGAGGTACAGATACGCAGTATTTT. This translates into CASSRSNRGGTDTQYF.

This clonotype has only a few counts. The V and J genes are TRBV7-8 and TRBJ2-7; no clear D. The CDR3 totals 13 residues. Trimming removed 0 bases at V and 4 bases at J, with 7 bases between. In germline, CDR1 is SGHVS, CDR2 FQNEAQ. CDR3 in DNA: TGTGCCAGCAGCTTAGCTCTGGGGTACGAGCAGTACGTC. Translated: CASSLALGYEQYV.

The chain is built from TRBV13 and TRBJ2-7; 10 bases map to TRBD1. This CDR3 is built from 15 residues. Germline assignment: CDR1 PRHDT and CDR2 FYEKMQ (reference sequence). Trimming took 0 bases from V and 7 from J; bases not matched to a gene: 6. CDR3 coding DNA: TGTGCCAGCAGCTTAGGTGGGGGACAGGGGCGAGAGCAGTACTTC. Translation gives CASSLGGGQGREQYF. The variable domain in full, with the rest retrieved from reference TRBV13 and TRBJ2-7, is AAGVIQSPRHLIKEKRETATLKCYPIPRHDTVYWYQQGPGQDPQFLISFYEKMQSDKGSIPDRFSAQQFSDYHSELNMSSLELGDSALYFCASSLGGGQGREQYFGPGTRLTVT.

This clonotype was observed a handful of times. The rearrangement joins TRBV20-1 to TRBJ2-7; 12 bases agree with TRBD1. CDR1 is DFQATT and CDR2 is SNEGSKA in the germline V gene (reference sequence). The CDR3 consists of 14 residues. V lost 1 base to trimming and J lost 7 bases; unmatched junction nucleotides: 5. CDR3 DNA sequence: TGCAGTGCTAGAGCGGGACAGGGGGCGGAAGAGCAGTACGTC. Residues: CSARAGQGAEEQYV.